This section outlines one TCR beta chain sequence together with its context. Its target is unknown. TCRdb's copy holds only in-frame clones and misses some; the assay was immunoSEQ multiplex PCR. Here the sample spans about 160,000 clones, about four fifths being singletons. This sample was taken from a study of cytotoxic CD8 clonotypes in ibrutinib-treated CLL. Study summary: Response samples came after a median approximately twelve months of treatment, range 6 to 36. Study conclusions and caveats: Ibrutinib response saw clonality rise, and progression saw it return toward baseline. Baseline clonality was higher than in age-matched healthy donors and moved in step with circulating CD8+ T-cell counts. Rare overall, public clonotypes shrank or held steady under therapy.

Sequenced material: PBMCs, taken after 24 months of ibrutinib treatment. The receptor comes from a human donor with chronic lymphocytic leukemia.

The chain's CDR3 is CASSIDWQSASIYGYTF. CDR3 nucleotide sequence: TGTGCCAGTAGTATCGATTGGCAATCCGCGTCCATCTATGGCTACACCTTC. The chain joins TRBV19 to TRBJ1-2; D gene unclear. From germline, CDR1 is LNHDA and CDR2 SQIVND (reference sequence). V was clipped by 3 bases and J by 4 bases, with 21 bases between them. This CDR3 is 17 amino acids long.